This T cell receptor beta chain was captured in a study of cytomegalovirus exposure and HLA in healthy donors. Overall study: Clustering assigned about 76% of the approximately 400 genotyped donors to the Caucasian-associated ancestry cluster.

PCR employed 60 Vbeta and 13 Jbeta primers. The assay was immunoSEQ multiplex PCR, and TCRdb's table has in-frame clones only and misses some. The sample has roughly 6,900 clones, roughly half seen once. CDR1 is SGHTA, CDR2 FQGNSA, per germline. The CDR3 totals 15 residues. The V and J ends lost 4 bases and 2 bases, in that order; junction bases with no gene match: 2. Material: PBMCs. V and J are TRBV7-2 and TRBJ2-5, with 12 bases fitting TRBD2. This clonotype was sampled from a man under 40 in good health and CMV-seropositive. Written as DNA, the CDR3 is TGTGCCAGCAGCTCGACTAGCGGGGGTCAAGAGACCCAGTACTTC. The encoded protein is CASSSTSGGQETQYF. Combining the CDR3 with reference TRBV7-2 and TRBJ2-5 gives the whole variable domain GAGVSQSPSNKVTEKGKDVELRCDPISGHTALYWYRQSLGQGLEFLIYFQGNSAPDKSGLPSDRFSAERTGGSVSTLTIQRTQQEDSAVYLCASSSTSGGQETQYFGPGTRLLVL.